Presented here are 31 T cell receptor beta chains from one specimen sequenced in a study of T cells in localized non-small cell lung cancer. Libraries were prepared by immunoSEQ multiplex PCR; TCRdb keeps only in-frame clonotypes and omits some of them. The sample includes nearly 25,000 clones, 75% to 90% of them seen just once. Source: peripheral blood, taken before any cancer treatment. All receptors derive from a male donor aged 60 or over with stage II squamous cell lung carcinoma.

The rearrangement links TRBV4-3 to TRBJ2-3; perhaps TRBD2 as D (6 bases). Trimming stripped 1 base from V and 1 base from J, with 12 bases between. The CDR3 length is 16 residues. CDR1 and CDR2 from the germline V gene are LGHNA and YSLEER. Here the CDR3 DNA reads TGCGCCAGCAGCCAAGGTCTGACGGGAGGCACAGATACGCAGTATTTT. Translation gives CASSQGLTGGTDTQYF.

The rearrangement links TRBV5-5 to TRBJ2-7, with 8 bases matching TRBD1. J gave up 7 bases and V 0 bases, and 15 bases lay outside the gene matches. The CDR3 totals 17 residues. Germline V gene lookup returns CDR1 SGHKS and CDR2 YYEKEE (reference sequence). Here the CDR3 reads CASSLGTGLTLYGEQYF. In nucleotides, the CDR3 is TGTGCCAGCAGCTTGGGGACAGGGCTGACTCTATACGGGGAGCAGTACTTC. The full variable domain, completed using reference TRBV5-5 and TRBJ2-7, is DAGVTQSPTHLIKTRGQQVTLRCSPISGHKSVSWYQQVLGQGPQFIFQYYEKEERGRGNFPDRFSARQFPNYSSELNVNALLLGDSALYLCASSLGTGLTLYGEQYFGPGTRLTVT.

The chain uses TRBV20-1 and TRBJ2-7; D unclear. V was cut by 1 base and J by 5 bases, with 6 bases left in between. Germline CDR1 reads DFQATT; CDR2 reads SNEGSKA (reference sequence). The CDR3 has 11 residues. CDR3 amino acids: CSARGANEQYF. The DNA for the CDR3 is TGCAGTGCTAGAGGGGCCAACGAGCAGTACTTC.

This clone was seen a few times. The genes are TRBV7-2 and TRBJ1-6, with D possibly being TRBD1 (5 bases). The CDR3 contains 14 residues. V shed 2 bases and J shed 10 bases, with 12 bases lying between them. CDR1 is SGHTA and CDR2 is FQGNSA in the germline V gene. Here the CDR3 reads CASSLSWEGSPLHF. CDR3 nucleotides: TGTGCCAGCAGCTTAAGCTGGGAGGGGTCACCCCTCCACTTT.

This chain links TRBV15 with TRBJ1-2; 7 bases agree with TRBD1. The CDR3 consists of 13 residues. The germline V gene has CDR1 LNHNV and CDR2 YYDKDF (reference sequence). V lost 5 bases, J lost 4 bases, and 4 bases stayed unmatched. CDR3 protein: CATSVDRVYGYTF. The CDR3 region has the DNA TGTGCCACCAGCGTCGACAGGGTCTATGGCTACACCTTC.

The chain carries TRBV27 and TRBJ1-2; 7 nucleotides align to TRBD1. Germline loops: CDR1 MNHEY, CDR2 SMNVEV (reference sequence). The V gene end was trimmed by 0 bases and the J gene end by 0 bases; junction bases not matched to a gene: 7. This CDR3 spans 17 amino acids. The CDR3: CASSLSPFTGANYGYTF. In nucleotides, the CDR3 is TGTGCCAGCAGTTTATCTCCCTTCACAGGGGCTAACTATGGCTACACCTTC.

The V call is TRBV14, the J call TRBJ1-2, with D possibly TRBD1 on 6 matching bases. Trimming removed 0 bases from V and 4 bases from J, with 12 bases in between. From germline, CDR1 is SGHDN and CDR2 FVKESK. The CDR3 contains 15 residues. CDR3 nucleotides: TGTGCCAGCAGCCAAGATCATGGGGGCTTCTATGGCTACACCTTC. Its protein is CASSQDHGGFYGYTF.

The chain recombines TRBV28 with TRBJ1-5; TRBD1 agrees at 9 bases. Germline CDR1 reads MDHEN; CDR2 reads SYDVKM. CDR3 length: 18 amino acids. V lost 4 bases and J lost 0; bases outside the gene matches: 10. The CDR3 DNA sequence: TGTGCCAGCAGTTCACCCCGGGACAGGGATTATAGCAATCAGCCCCAGCATTTT. This codes for CASSSPRDRDYSNQPQHF. The variable domain in full, completed from reference TRBV28 and TRBJ1-5, reads DVKVTQSSRYLVKRTGEKVFLECVQDMDHENMFWYRQDPGLGLRLIYFSYDVKMKEKGDIPEGYSVSREKKERFSLILESASTNQTSMYLCASSSPRDRDYSNQPQHFGDGTRLSIL.

V is TRBV4-1 and J is TRBJ2-2; TRBD2 aligns across 7 bases. The CDR3 loop spans 17 amino acids. Trimming removed 4 bases from V and 3 bases from J; junction bases left unmatched: 11. The V gene's germline CDR1 is MGHRA and CDR2 YSYEKL. The CDR3 DNA sequence: TGCGCCAGCAGCCTCCCAGGAGCGGGACCTCACACCGGGGAGCTGTTTTTT. Translation gives CASSLPGAGPHTGELFF.

This clone was recorded only once. This chain joins TRBV6-1 and TRBJ2-7, with 7 bases aligning to TRBD1. Trimming removed 7 bases from V and 0 bases from J; junction bases left unmatched: 3. The CDR3 loop spans 13 amino acids. CDR1 is MNHNS, CDR2 SASEGT, per germline. The CDR3 sequence: CASTRDSSYEQYF. The CDR3 bases are TGTGCCAGCACTAGGGACAGCTCCTACGAGCAGTACTTC.

The J gene is TRBJ2-5, the V gene TRBV25-1; D may be TRBD1 (6 bases). The length of the CDR3 is 15 residues. Germline V gene data show CDR1 as MGHDK and CDR2 as SYGVNS. V dropped 4 bases and J dropped 3 bases, with 15 bases sitting between them. CDR3 in DNA: TGTGCCAGCAGTGGGGTGGGGGCAGGGGAAGAGACCCAGTACTTC. It codes for CASSGVGAGEETQYF.

The V call is TRBV9, the J call TRBJ2-1; D is unresolved. Germline lookup yields CDR1 SGDLS and CDR2 YYNGEE. CDR3 length equals 15 residues. V lost 0 bases and J 6 bases, leaving 13 bases between the germline ends. The CDR3 loop reads CASSVAPGPPNEQFF. CDR3 in DNA: TGTGCCAGCAGCGTAGCTCCGGGCCCCCCCAATGAGCAGTTCTTC.

This clone was recorded only once. This sequence joins TRBV5-6 and TRBJ2-4, with D unclear. Germline-derived CDR1 and CDR2 are SGHDT and YYEEEE. V was cut by 0 bases and J by 0 bases, with 4 bases left in between. The CDR3 is 14 residues long. This CDR3 reads CASSLGVAKNIQYF. As DNA, the CDR3 is TGTGCCAGCAGCTTGGGGGTAGCCAAAAACATTCAGTACTTC.

The chain recombines TRBV7-8 with TRBJ2-4, with TRBD1 matching over 7 bases. The V and J ends lost 5 bases and 4 bases, in that order; junction bases with no gene match: 8. This CDR3 spans 15 amino acids. The germline V gene encodes CDR1 SGHVS and CDR2 FQNEAQ. The chain's CDR3 is CASSGWDRRKNIQYF. CDR3 DNA sequence: TGTGCCAGCAGCGGATGGGACAGACGAAAAAACATTCAGTACTTC.

The J gene is TRBJ2-3, the V gene TRBV6-5, with TRBD2 as a possible D gene (5 bases). Looked up from germline, CDR1 is MNHEY and CDR2 is SVGAGI. V was pared by 6 bases and J by 2 bases, with 15 bases between. This CDR3 has 15 residues. CDR3 loop: CASSPLSGYTDTQYF. CDR3 nucleotides: TGTGCCAGCAGCCCGTTAAGCGGATACACAGATACGCAGTATTTT.

The chain employs TRBV4-3 and TRBJ1-1; maybe TRBD1 (6 bases). Trimming took off 4 bases at V and 5 bases at J, with 14 bases between the two ends. In germline, CDR1 is LGHNA, CDR2 YSLEER. The CDR3 runs 14 residues. This CDR3 is CASSPGAGWTEAFF. CDR3 coding DNA: TGCGCCAGCAGCCCGGGGGCAGGGTGGACTGAAGCTTTCTTT.

The chain uses TRBV18 and TRBJ1-5; no definite D call. CDR1 is KGHSH, CDR2 LQKENI, per germline. CDR3 size: 14 residues. Trimming left V 6 bases short and J 0 bases short, with 9 bases between. The CDR3 loop is CASSPGYSNQPQHF. Written as DNA, the CDR3 is TGTGCCAGCTCCCCTGGATATAGCAATCAGCCCCAGCATTTT.

The J gene is TRBJ2-4, the V gene TRBV7-2; D is undetermined. Germline assignment: CDR1 SGHTA and CDR2 FQGNSA. The V gene lost 3 bases and the J gene lost 6 bases, with 3 bases spanning the gap. This CDR3 comprises 11 residues. The CDR3 region is CASSFLNIQYF. CDR3 coding DNA: TGTGCCAGCAGCTTTTTAAACATTCAGTACTTC.

In its sample, this clone was seen a few times. This rearrangement joins TRBV9 to TRBJ2-2, with TRBD2 as a possible D gene (6 bases). V lost 2 bases and J 4 bases, leaving 9 bases between the germline ends. Germline V gene sequence: CDR1 SGDLS, CDR2 YYNGEE. The length of the CDR3 is 14 residues. In DNA form, the CDR3 reads TGTGCCAGCAGCGTTGCGGGATCCACCGGGGAGCTGTTTTTT. It is translated as CASSVAGSTGELFF.

The chain is built from TRBV7-2 and TRBJ2-2; D remains ambiguous. The CDR3 runs 16 residues. Germline V gives CDR1 SGHTA, CDR2 FQGNSA. V shed 1 base and J shed 6 bases, with 15 bases lying between them. CDR3 DNA sequence: TGTGCCAGCAGCTTAGTCTCCGGCGCAGCACCCGGGGAGCTGTTTTTT. Amino acid sequence: CASSLVSGAAPGELFF.

The chain combines TRBV27 with TRBJ2-7; TRBD2 aligns across 9 bases. After removal of 1 base from V and 3 bases from J, the junction contained 10 bases not matched to a gene. CDR1 is MNHEY, CDR2 SMNVEV, per germline (reference sequence). The CDR3 runs to 17 residues. CDR3 nucleotide sequence: TGTGCCAGCAGTTTATGGCACAAGACTAGCGGTCTCTACGAGCAGTACTTC. Translating it yields CASSLWHKTSGLYEQYF.

The chain uses TRBV29-1 and TRBJ1-1; 7 positions match TRBD1. V lost 3 bases, J lost 0 bases, and 4 bases stayed unmatched. The CDR3 is 14 amino acids. Germline-derived CDR1 and CDR2 are SQVTM and ANQGSEA. Here the CDR3 DNA reads TGCAGCGTTGATGGGACAGCCGTGAACACTGAAGCTTTCTTT. The encoded protein is CSVDGTAVNTEAFF.

A single count supports this clone. The gene calls are TRBV5-1 and TRBJ1-1; no clear D. The germline gives CDR1 SGHRS, CDR2 YFSETQ. CDR3 length: 11 amino acids. V gave up 6 bases and J gave up 3 bases, with 6 bases separating them. In nucleotides, the CDR3 is TGCGCCAGCACTTCGGACACTGAAGCTTTCTTT. Translation gives CASTSDTEAFF.

The J gene is TRBJ1-3, the V gene TRBV7-2; D is undetermined. V shed 2 bases and J shed 0 bases, with 14 bases lying between them. Germline CDR1 and CDR2: SGHTA and FQGNSA. The CDR3 length is 17 residues. The CDR3: CASSLSEGWGSGNTIYF. CDR3 DNA sequence: TGTGCCAGCAGCTTAAGCGAGGGATGGGGCTCTGGAAACACCATATATTTT.

This rearrangement joins TRBV7-2 to TRBJ1-5, with D unresolved. V was cut by 3 bases and J by 5 bases, with 11 bases left in between. This CDR3 comprises 14 residues. Per the germline V gene, CDR1 is SGHTA and CDR2 is FQGNSA. DNA for the CDR3: TGTGCCAGCAGCTTGCGGTTGGGAGATCAGCCCCAGCATTTT. It specifies CASSLRLGDQPQHF.

CDR3 nucleotide sequence: TGCGCCAGCAGCCCCTCGACAGGGTCGTACCAAGAGACCCAGTACTTC. Translation: CASSPSTGSYQETQYF. The chain employs TRBV4-1 and TRBJ2-5, with TRBD1 matching over 7 bases. Germline V gene lookup returns CDR1 MGHRA and CDR2 YSYEKL. J was trimmed by 0 bases and V by 4 bases; bases with no gene match: 8. The CDR3 totals 16 residues.

The CDR3 loop is CASSIVSGNTIYF. In DNA form, the CDR3 reads TGTGCCAGTAGTATCGTCTCTGGAAACACCATATATTTT. This rearrangement joins TRBV19 to TRBJ1-3, with unresolved D. CDR1 is LNHDA and CDR2 is SQIVND in the germline V gene (reference sequence). The V and J ends lost 3 bases and 0 bases respectively, with 3 bases between them. This CDR3 region has 13 residues.

This clone is classed as medium-sized (0.01 to 0.1%). The junction departs from germline at one end; a sequencing error may be responsible. The chain joins TRBV7-8 to TRBJ1-2; D is possibly TRBD1 (6 bases). The length of the CDR3 is 13 residues. Germline V lookup: CDR1 SGHVS, CDR2 FQNEAQ. The CDR3 nucleotides are TGTGCCAGCAGCTTAGCGTCGAGACAGGCCTTATTCTTC. Its translation is CASSLASRQALFF.

CDR3 bases: TGTGCCAGCAGTTTAGGACCGGGAAACCAAGGAGATACGCAGTATTTT. Translating it yields CASSLGPGNQGDTQYF. The rearrangement uses TRBV28 and TRBJ2-3, with D possibly matching TRBD2 (5 bases). V lost 2 bases and J 5 bases, leaving 17 bases between the germline ends. Germline lookup yields CDR1 MDHEN and CDR2 SYDVKM. The CDR3 spans 16 residues.

The gene calls are TRBV4-1 and TRBJ2-3; 8 positions agree with TRBD1. The CDR3 loop spans 16 amino acids. The ends lost 6 bases at V and 5 bases at J; junction bases unmatched: 13. Germline CDR1 MGHRA, CDR2 YSYEKL. CDR3 loop: CASSQTPRGRRDTQYF. In DNA, the CDR3 is TGCGCCAGCAGTCAAACGCCCAGGGGGCGCAGAGATACGCAGTATTTT.

The J gene is TRBJ1-1, the V gene TRBV29-1; D is undetermined. Germline loops: CDR1 SQVTM, CDR2 ANQGSEA. The CDR3 sequence is 10 residues long. Trimming left V 7 bases short and J 1 base short, with 4 bases between. Here the CDR3 reads CSAGNTEAFF. The CDR3, as DNA: TGCAGCGCAGGGAACACTGAAGCTTTCTTT.